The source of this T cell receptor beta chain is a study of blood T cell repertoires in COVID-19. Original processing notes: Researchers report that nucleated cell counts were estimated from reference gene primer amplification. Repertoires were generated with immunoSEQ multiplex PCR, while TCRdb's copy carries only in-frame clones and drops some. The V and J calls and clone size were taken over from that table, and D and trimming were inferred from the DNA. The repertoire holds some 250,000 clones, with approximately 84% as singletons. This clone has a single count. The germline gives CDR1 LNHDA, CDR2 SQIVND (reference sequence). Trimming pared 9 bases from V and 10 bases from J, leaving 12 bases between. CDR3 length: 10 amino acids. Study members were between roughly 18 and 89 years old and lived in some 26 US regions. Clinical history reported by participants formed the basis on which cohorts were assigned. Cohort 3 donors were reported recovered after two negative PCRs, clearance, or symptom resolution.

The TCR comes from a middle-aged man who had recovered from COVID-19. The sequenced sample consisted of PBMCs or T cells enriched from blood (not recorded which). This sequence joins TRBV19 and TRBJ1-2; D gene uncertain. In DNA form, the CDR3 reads TGTGCCAGCGAGCGGATTACCTACACCTTC. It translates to CASERITYTF.